These 24 T cell receptor beta chains were all obtained from the same sample, sequenced in a study of a mutant IDH1 vaccine in newly diagnosed glioma. The antigens these receptors bind are not known. Specified time point: week 35, safety follow-up. In the vaccine, a single dose held 300 ug of the mutant IDH1 20-mer peptide, along with topical imiquimod. Here immunoSEQ multiplex PCR was the method, and the copy in TCRdb shows in-frame clones only, minus some. In the table there are 60,000 to 75,000 clones, approximately 86% of which are singletons. The sequencing used PBMCs, collected from a glioma patient whose treatment included an IDH1 peptide vaccine. These receptors came from a man aged 25 to 40 with glioma.

The J gene is TRBJ1-6, the V gene TRBV28; maybe TRBD1 (6 bases). V was trimmed by 4 bases and J by 0 bases, leaving 7 bases between them. The CDR3 covers 15 residues. The germline gives CDR1 MDHEN, CDR2 SYDVKM. Written as DNA, the CDR3 is TGTGCCAGCAGTTCGGACAGCTCCTATAATTCACCCCTCCACTTT. This sequence encodes CASSSDSSYNSPLHF.

This rearrangement joins TRBV11-2 to TRBJ2-2; 7 positions agree with TRBD2. The CDR3 has 13 amino acids. J was trimmed by 4 bases and V by 6 bases; bases with no gene match: 2. Germline V gives CDR1 SGHAT, CDR2 FQNNGV. CDR3 sequence: CASSRGVTGELFF. The CDR3 DNA follows: TGTGCCAGCAGTCGGGGGGTCACCGGGGAGCTGTTTTTT. The full variable domain, with the rest looked up from reference TRBV11-2 and TRBJ2-2, is EAGVAQSPRYKIIEKRQSVAFWCNPISGHATLYWYQQILGQGPKLLIQFQNNGVVDDSQLPKDRFSAERLKGVDSTLKIQPAKLEDSAVYLCASSRGVTGELFFGEGSRLTVL.

In this sample, this clone turned up once. CDR3 bases: TGTGCCAGCAGCTCCGCAGCAGGGTTGTCCGGGGAGCTGTTTTTT. As protein: CASSSAAGLSGELFF. This chain joins TRBV7-2 and TRBJ2-2, with D tentatively TRBD1 (5 bases). V lost 4 bases, J lost 6 bases, and 15 bases lay in between. Germline loops: CDR1 SGHTA, CDR2 FQGNSA. The CDR3 is 15 residues long.

V and J are TRBV29-1 and TRBJ2-2; D ambiguous. V lost 4 bases and J 3 bases, leaving 6 bases between the germline ends. Germline CDR1 is SQVTM and CDR2 is ANQGSEA. The CDR3 loop spans 12 amino acids. In DNA, the CDR3 is TGCAGCGTTGCTCCATACACCGGGGAGCTGTTTTTT. Translating it yields CSVAPYTGELFF.

The genes are TRBV4-1 and TRBJ2-1; 7 nucleotides match TRBD2. With 7 bases clipped from V and 8 bases from J, the junction kept 14 bases outside the gene matches. Germline V gene data show CDR1 as MGHRA and CDR2 as YSYEKL. There are 15 residues in the CDR3. The CDR3 DNA is TGCGCCAGCACCATCCGACGCGGGAGCGGAGATGAGCAGTTCTTC. It codes for CASTIRRGSGDEQFF.

The chain links TRBV7-2 to TRBJ1-2; 11 positions agree with TRBD1. From germline, CDR1 is SGHTA and CDR2 FQGNSA. V gave up 5 bases and J gave up 7 bases; unmatched junction bases: 12. This CDR3 is 16 amino acids long. Written as DNA, the CDR3 is TGTGCCAGCAGCATTGGACAGGGGGCCAACCTACGTGGCTACACCTTC. This gives the protein CASSIGQGANLRGYTF.

The chain links TRBV7-6 to TRBJ2-2; D might be TRBD1 or TRBD2, each matching 6 bases. Trimming removed 7 bases at V and 1 base at J, with 16 bases between. The germline V gene encodes CDR1 SGHVS and CDR2 FNYEAQ. The CDR3 has 16 amino acids. The CDR3 is CASTPLGGGNTGELFF. The CDR3 DNA follows: TGTGCCAGCACTCCTCTGGGGGGCGGGAACACCGGGGAGCTGTTTTTT.

V and J are TRBV4-2 and TRBJ2-7; 7 bases fit TRBD2. Germline lookup yields CDR1 LGHNA and CDR2 YNFKEQ. With V trimmed by 0 bases and J by 5 bases, 7 bases remained unmatched. This CDR3 is built from 15 residues. The CDR3 coding sequence is TGTGCCAGCAGCCAAGATAGGGAGGGCGGGGACGAGCAGTACTTC. Translated, it gives CASSQDREGGDEQYF.

The rearrangement joins TRBV5-1 to TRBJ2-5; 8 nucleotides align to TRBD1. Germline loops: CDR1 SGHRS, CDR2 YFSETQ. The CDR3 contains 16 residues. The trim removed 0 bases at V and 2 bases at J, leaving 6 bases unmatched. CDR3 nucleotide sequence: TGCGCCAGCAGCTTGGGCCAAGGACAGGGACAAGAGACCCAGTACTTC. Translated, it gives CASSLGQGQGQETQYF.

The genes are TRBV6-6 and TRBJ2-7, with 8 bases that match TRBD1. The CDR3 totals 13 residues. In germline, CDR1 is MNHNY, CDR2 SVGAGI (reference sequence). V shed 6 bases, J shed 4 bases, and the junction held 5 bases outside the gene matches. The CDR3 spells CASRVTGAYEQYF. The CDR3 DNA is TGTGCCAGCAGAGTGACAGGGGCTTACGAGCAGTACTTC.

The J gene is TRBJ1-2, the V gene TRBV4-1, with D maybe TRBD1 (5 bases). CDR1 is MGHRA and CDR2 is YSYEKL in the germline V gene. Trimming pared 1 base from V and 5 bases from J, leaving 11 bases between. The CDR3 is 14 amino acids. DNA of the CDR3: TGCGCCAGCAGCCAAGGGGGCAGCCTGTATGGCTACACCTTC. Translation: CASSQGGSLYGYTF.

This chain joins TRBV2 and TRBJ1-6; TRBD1 matches at 9 bases. Germline trimming cut 4 bases from V and 10 bases from J; bases unmatched to any gene: 5. There are 14 residues in the CDR3. The germline gives CDR1 SNHLY, CDR2 FYNNEI. The CDR3 reads CASSARTGDSPLHF. In DNA form, the CDR3 reads TGTGCCAGCAGTGCTAGGACAGGGGACTCACCCCTCCACTTT.

The J gene is TRBJ2-1, the V gene TRBV30, with D unresolved. This CDR3 has 13 amino acids. The V gene's germline CDR1 is GTSNPN and CDR2 SVGIG (reference sequence). V dropped 2 bases and J dropped 1 base, with 6 bases sitting between them. In nucleotides, the CDR3 is TGTGCCTGGAGTAAAGATTCCTACAATGAGCAGTTCTTC. Amino acid sequence: CAWSKDSYNEQFF. The full variable domain, its missing parts supplied by reference TRBV30 and TRBJ2-1, is SQTIHQWPATLVQPVGSPLSLECTVEGTSNPNLYWYRQAAGRGLQLLFYSVGIGQISSEVPQNLSASRPQDRQFILSSKKLLLSDSGFYLCAWSKDSYNEQFFGPGTRLTVL.

V is TRBV5-6 and J is TRBJ2-1; maybe TRBD1 (5 bases). Per germline, CDR1 SGHDT and CDR2 YYEEEE. Trimming removed 4 bases at V and 3 bases at J, with 17 bases between. The CDR3 totals 16 residues. The CDR3: CASSQSLGPHYNEQFF. DNA for the CDR3: TGTGCCAGCAGCCAGAGTTTGGGGCCACACTACAATGAGCAGTTCTTC.

The chain links TRBV20-1 to TRBJ2-5; D is unclear. Trimming pared 7 bases from V and 5 bases from J, leaving 11 bases between. Germline CDR1 reads DFQATT; CDR2 reads SNEGSKA (reference sequence). The CDR3 runs to 11 residues. The DNA for the CDR3 is TGCAGTGGAACAAGGCAGGAGACCCAGTACTTC. Translation: CSGTRQETQYF.

This rearrangement joins TRBV19 to TRBJ2-3; possible D gene TRBD2, 8 bases. The CDR3 is made up of 16 amino acids. Looked up from germline, CDR1 is LNHDA and CDR2 is SQIVND (reference sequence). Trimming shortened V by 1 base and J by 4 bases, and 15 bases separated the two germline ends. The DNA for the CDR3 is TGTGCCAGTAGTATAGGACCGGGAGGGGGCCCAGATACGCAGTATTTT. This encodes CASSIGPGGGPDTQYF.

The V gene is TRBV27, the J gene TRBJ2-4; unclear D gene. The germline V and J ends were trimmed by 5 bases and 5 bases, with 10 bases remaining between them. CDR3 length equals 13 residues. Per germline, CDR1 MNHEY and CDR2 SMNVEV (reference sequence). Here the CDR3 DNA reads TGTGCCAGCAGTCCGAATGTGGAAAACATTCAGTACTTC. Amino acids: CASSPNVENIQYF.

The V and J genes are TRBV5-6 and TRBJ1-2; no clear D. This CDR3 is built from 12 residues. The germline V gene has CDR1 SGHDT and CDR2 YYEEEE. V lost 0 bases and J 7 bases, leaving 7 bases between the germline ends. CDR3 in amino acids: CASSLGTGGYTF. The CDR3 nucleotides read TGTGCCAGCAGCTTGGGGACGGGTGGCTACACCTTC.

This clone was observed at least ten times. The chain employs TRBV4-1 and TRBJ2-7; a weak D match, TRBD2 (5 bases). Trimming left V 0 bases short and J 3 bases short, with 9 bases between. The CDR3 runs to 14 residues. Germline lookup yields CDR1 MGHRA and CDR2 YSYEKL. CDR3 sequence (DNA): TGCGCCAGCAGCCAAGAATCCGCGGGCTACGAGCAGTACTTC. It is translated as CASSQESAGYEQYF.

Here the CDR3 reads CASSFGYGDTQYF. For the CDR3, the DNA is TGTGCCAGCAGCTTCGGTTACGGAGATACGCAGTATTTT. The J gene is TRBJ2-3, the V gene TRBV7-2; D gene unclear. Trimming took 3 bases from V and 5 from J, leaving 9 bases between them. Germline V gene lookup returns CDR1 SGHTA and CDR2 FQGNSA. CDR3 length: 13 residues.

This chain connects TRBV10-3 to TRBJ2-2; 7 bases match TRBD2. Germline lookup yields CDR1 ENHRY and CDR2 SYGVKD. CDR3 length equals 14 residues. CDR3 protein: CASRSGGNTGELFF. CDR3 coding DNA: TGTGCTTCCCGGTCGGGAGGAAACACCGGGGAGCTGTTTTTT.

V gene TRBV5-4 combines with J gene TRBJ2-5; 8 bases are a match to TRBD2. V shed 4 bases, J shed 2 bases, and the junction held 10 bases outside the gene matches. The germline V gene encodes CDR1 SGHNT and CDR2 YYREEE (reference sequence). This CDR3 is 16 amino acids long. CDR3: CASSPSGGKLQETQYF. The CDR3 region has the DNA TGTGCCAGCAGCCCCAGCGGGGGAAAGCTTCAAGAGACCCAGTACTTC. The entire variable domain, with the rest obtained from reference TRBV5-4 and TRBJ2-5, is as follows: ETGVTQSPTHLIKTRGQQVTLRCSSQSGHNTVSWYQQALGQGPQFIFQYYREEENGRGNFPPRFSGLQFPNYSSELNVNALELDDSALYLCASSPSGGKLQETQYFGPGTRLLVL.

V usage is TRBV28 and J usage is TRBJ2-5; 10 bases line up with TRBD2. The CDR3 has 16 residues. Per the germline V gene, CDR1 is MDHEN and CDR2 is SYDVKM. V lost 3 bases and J lost 4; bases outside the gene matches: 8. The CDR3 DNA sequence: TGTGCCAGCAGTTTTAGCGGGGGGTTCAAGGTAGAGACCCAGTACTTC. This gives the protein CASSFSGGFKVETQYF.

The chain employs TRBV3-1 (or the pseudogene TRBV3-2) and TRBJ2-7; D possibly corresponds to TRBD2 (5 bases). The germline gives CDR1 LGHDT, CDR2 YNNKEL (reference sequence). The CDR3 covers 9 residues. The V and J ends lost 6 bases and 13 bases respectively, with 10 bases between them. Written as DNA, the CDR3 is TGTGCCAGCAGTCGCGGGCCCTACTTC. Its translation is CASSRGPYF.